Shown below are 5 T cell receptor beta chains from a single sample sequenced in a study of T-cell reconstitution after alpha-beta-depleted transplantation in children. Unique molecular identifiers were used to barcode this TCRbeta library. TCRdb used MiXCR to reprocess the PCR reads, holding one entry per CDR3 protein. The sample includes under 300,000 distinct CDR3 sequences, roughly 10% of them seen just once. The sequences come from peripheral blood, collected 180 days after TCRalphabeta/CD19-depleted stem cell transplant. The origin of the receptors is a male patient between 2 and 10 years old who had a stem cell transplant for chronic granulomatous disease, so the T cells may come from the graft donor.

This clonotype showed up just a few times. This chain links TRBV5-4 with TRBJ2-1, with D tentatively TRBD2 (5 bases). The CDR3 has 15 residues. Deletions cut 2 bases from V and 4 bases from J, with 13 bases between. Per germline, CDR1 SGHNT and CDR2 YYREEE (reference sequence). The CDR3 loop reads CASSFWGERYNEQFF. The CDR3 nucleotides read TGTGCCAGCAGCTTTTGGGGAGAGCGGTACAATGAGCAGTTCTTC.

This clonotype came up many times. At one boundary the junction diverges from the germline segment, which might be a read error. V and J are TRBV28 and TRBJ1-2; D unclear. Per the germline V gene, CDR1 is MDHEN and CDR2 is SYDVKM. CDR3 length: 13 residues. The CDR3, as DNA: TGTGCCAGCAGTTCTCTCCCTAAATATGGCTACACCTTC. Residues: CASSSLPKYGYTF.

This clonotype was found many times. The rearrangement joins TRBV7-9 to TRBJ2-7; D possibly corresponds to TRBD1 (6 bases). Germline-derived CDR1 and CDR2 are SEHNR and FQNEAQ (reference sequence). V dropped 3 bases and J dropped 0 bases, with 12 bases sitting between them. This CDR3 is 15 amino acids long. This chain's CDR3 is CASSLGTGRSYEQYF. The DNA for the CDR3 is TGTGCCAGCAGCTTGGGCACAGGGCGCTCCTACGAGCAGTACTTC.

The sample holds many counts of this clonotype. The rearrangement uses TRBV20-1 and TRBJ2-5, with 7 bases that match TRBD1. The CDR3 runs to 21 residues. V was pared by 5 bases and J by 5 bases, with 32 bases of the junction left unmatched. The germline V gene encodes CDR1 DFQATT and CDR2 SNEGSKA (reference sequence). The CDR3 sequence: CSARPWVLTNQDRERLETQYF. CDR3 bases: TGCAGTGCTCGGCCCTGGGTCCTAACGAATCAAGACAGGGAGAGGTTGGAGACCCAGTACTTC.

The chain links TRBV7-9 to TRBJ2-1; possible D gene TRBD1, 5 bases. V shed 5 bases and J shed 2 bases, with 13 bases lying between them. CDR3 size: 15 residues. Looked up from germline, CDR1 is SEHNR and CDR2 is FQNEAQ (reference sequence). This CDR3 reads CASSPPSTAYNEQFF. CDR3 DNA: TGTGCCAGCAGCCCCCCATCGACAGCCTACAATGAGCAGTTCTTC.